The TCR beta chain under discussion was sequenced for a study of regulatory T cells in long-lasting Graves disease. There are many counts of this clonotype. V lost 5 bases, J lost 6 bases, and 10 bases lay in between. CDR3 length: 12 amino acids. Indicated time point: persistent/refractory GD, antithyroid drugs over 5 years with positive TRAb. Generation of the TCR library employed RNA extracted from PBMCs. Library construction for TCR beta used iRepertoire HTBI primers and Arm-PCR of CDR3 regions. A single record per CDR3 protein comes from TCRdb applying MiXCR to the multiplex PCR reads. The sample has some 440,000 distinct CDR3 sequences; less than 25% are singletons.

The sequenced sample was peripheral blood mononuclear cells (PBMCs), obtained when the disease was refractory, from a patient treated with antithyroid drugs. The chain employs TRBV12-3 or TRBV12-4 and TRBJ1-1, with a possible D match to TRBD1 (6 bases). The TCR sequence derives from a female donor with Graves disease. In nucleotides, the CDR3 is TGTGCCAGCAGTATCGGGGGCTCTGAAGCTTTCTTT. This gives the protein CASSIGGSEAFF.